This T cell receptor (beta chain) was sequenced in a study of OX40 agonist ivuxolimab in advanced cancers. Study details: Six ivuxolimab dose levels, 0.01 to 10 mg/kg, were given intravenously every 2 weeks. Patients assigned to dose escalation were diagnosed with hepatocellular carcinoma, melanoma, renal cell or head and neck cancer. More than 35% of patients had received prior checkpoint inhibitor therapy.

The CDR3 is 12 residues long. Germline V gives CDR1 LGHNT, CDR2 FRNRAP. General observations from the study: On average, CD8+ T cells showed a greater number of expanded clones than CD4+.

On this clone: The antigen is unknown.

Here immunoSEQ multiplex PCR was the method, and the copy in TCRdb shows in-frame clones only, minus some. The data show around 76,000 clones, 85% to 90% seen once. The chain recombines TRBV12-5 with TRBJ2-5; D is unclear. The J call may be incorrect, as the DNA end agrees better with TRBJ2-7. The clonotype comes from an adult with an advanced solid tumor such as melanoma, head and neck, liver or kidney cancer. Sequenced material: CD4+ or CD8+ T cells sorted from blood, taken in a trial of the OX40 agonist ivuxolimab. The CDR3 loop reads CASGETIYEQYF. CDR3 sequence (DNA): TGTGCTAGTGGTGAGACCATCTACGAGCAGTACTTC.